These T cell receptor beta chains were read from a single sample in a study of cytomegalovirus exposure and HLA in healthy donors. The data were produced by immunoSEQ multiplex PCR, yet TCRdb's version contains in-frame clones alone and is incomplete. The repertoire includes 40,000 to 55,000 clones, 93% of them detected once, and approximately 2% sits in the top ten. Material: PBMCs. These receptors all come from a woman aged 18-29 years in good health and CMV-seronegative. CDR3s include the opening cysteine and the closing phenylalanine or tryptophan. The D gene is left open where the match is weak. Clone sizes are given selectively: once, few, many, or a class where the clone is expanded.

size,V,D,J,DNA,CDR3
.,TRBV27,.,TRBJ2-4,TGTGCCAGCAGTTCGCATAGCAGAACCAAAAACATTCAGTACTTC,CASSSHSRTKNIQYF
.,TRBV21-1,.,TRBJ1-1,TGTGCCAGCAGCAAAGAACAGGGAAGGATCACTGAAGCTTTCTTT,CASSKEQGRITEAFF
.,TRBV10-1,.,TRBJ2-1,TGCGCCAGCAGTGAGTCCGACAGCGATGAGCAGTTCTTC,CASSESDSDEQFF
.,TRBV28,TRBD2,TRBJ2-7,TGTGCCAGCAGGACGACTAGCGGGGTAACCTACGAGCAGTACTTC,CASRTTSGVTYEQYF
.,TRBV19,TRBD1,TRBJ1-2,TGTGCCAGTAGCGGAGCCGGGACAGGGGGCAACTATGGCTACACCTTC,CASSGAGTGGNYGYTF
.,TRBV10-3,TRBD1,TRBJ2-7,TGTGCCATCAGTGAGATAGTAGGACAGGGGTACGAGCAGTACTTC,CAISEIVGQGYEQYF
.,TRBV7-9,TRBD1,TRBJ2-7,TGTGCCAGCAGCTTAATAGGGACGACAGGGCAGGGGGCCGAGCAGTACTTC,CASSLIGTTGQGAEQYF
.,TRBV15,TRBD1,TRBJ1-4,TGTGCCACCAGCAGGGACAGGGGTAATGAAAAACTGTTTTTT,CATSRDRGNEKLFF
.,TRBV5-1,.,TRBJ1-1,TGCGCCAGCAGCGAGACAGGAATTATGAACACTGAAGCTTTCTTT,CASSETGIMNTEAFF
.,TRBV18,.,TRBJ2-5,TGTGCCAGCTCACCACCTAACGGGGGAGAGACCCAGTACTTC,CASSPPNGGETQYF
.,TRBV27,TRBD1,TRBJ2-7,TGTGCCAGCAGTCGACAGGGGAAGCCCTACGAGCAGTACTTC,CASSRQGKPYEQYF
.,TRBV11-2,.,TRBJ1-1,TGTGCCAGCAGCTTACAGGGTGAAGCTTTCTTT,CASSLQGEAFF
.,TRBV29-1,TRBD1,TRBJ1-1,TGCAGCGCAATGGTGGGGACAGGGGCATATAAAGCTTTCTTT,CSAMVGTGAYKAFF
.,TRBV11-3,.,TRBJ1-5,TGTGCCAGCAGCGCGCGGACTGTGGGCGGACATCAGCCCCAGCATTTT,CASSARTVGGHQPQHF
.,TRBV10-3,.,TRBJ1-4,TGTGCCACCCAATCAGGGGACAATGAAAAACTGTTTTTT,CATQSGDNEKLFF
.,TRBV5-1,TRBD2,TRBJ2-1,TGCGCCAGCCGGATCCTAGCGGGGGGCTACAATGAGCAGTTCTTC,CASRILAGGYNEQFF
.,TRBV23-1,TRBD1,TRBJ1-3,TGCGCCAGCAGTCAATACCCAGGGGACAGATCAAGAAACACCATATATTTT,CASSQYPGDRSRNTIYF
.,TRBV18,.,TRBJ1-1,TGTGCCAGCTCACCGCCGGGAGACACTGAAGCTTTCTTT,CASSPPGDTEAFF
.,TRBV7-2,TRBD1,TRBJ2-7,TGTGCCAGCAGCTTAAGAGTTGGGACAGATTACGAGCAGTACTTC,CASSLRVGTDYEQYF
.,TRBV19,.,TRBJ1-5,TGTGCCAGTACCCCCGGACATAACCTAAATCAGCCCCAGCATTTT,CASTPGHNLNQPQHF
.,TRBV7-6,TRBD2,TRBJ2-5,TGTGCCAGCAGCCCTGGACTAGCGGGGGGTTTGAAAGAGACCCAGTACTTC,CASSPGLAGGLKETQYF
once,TRBV14,TRBD2,TRBJ2-1,TGTGCCAGCAGCCCGCGACTAGCGGGGTTTAATGAGCAGTTCTTC,CASSPRLAGFNEQFF
.,TRBV5-4,.,TRBJ2-5,TGTGCCAGCAGCTTGGAGGCAGCCTCCCCGGGAGAGACCCAGTACTTC,CASSLEAASPGETQYF
.,TRBV12-2,.,TRBJ1-1,TGTGCAAGTCGCTTAGACAGGGCGAACACTGAAGCTTTCTTT,CASRLDRANTEAFF
.,TRBV5-1,TRBD1,TRBJ2-7,TGCGCCAGCAGCCCGCTAGACGGACAGGGGGTGAACGAGCAGTACTTC,CASSPLDGQGVNEQYF
.,TRBV5-4,TRBD1,TRBJ2-5,TGTGCCAGCAGCTTGGAAGGACAGGGGGCTCGAGAGACCCAGTACTTC,CASSLEGQGARETQYF
.,TRBV19,TRBD1,TRBJ1-6,TGTGCCAGTAGCGACAGGGATTCCTATAATTCACCCCTCCACTTT,CASSDRDSYNSPLHF
.,TRBV5-1,.,TRBJ2-5,TGCGCCAGCAGCTTGGGGGGAGCGGTGGGACAAGAGACCCAGTACTTC,CASSLGGAVGQETQYF
.,TRBV6-6,.,TRBJ2-2,TGTGCCAGCAGTTACCCAGAGGCTGGCGGGGAGCTGTTTTTT,CASSYPEAGGELFF
.,TRBV7-9,.,TRBJ2-7,TGTGCCAGCAGCTTACCCCCAGCCTACGAGCAGTACTTC,CASSLPPAYEQYF
.,TRBV27,.,TRBJ2-7,TGTGCCAGCAGCTCACCACCGACGGGAGCCTACGAGCAGTACTTC,CASSSPPTGAYEQYF
.,TRBV11-2,.,TRBJ2-7,TGTGCCAGCAGCCACAGAACCTACGAGCAGTACTTC,CASSHRTYEQYF
.,TRBV6-1,.,TRBJ1-2,TGTGCCAGCAGGCCCGCCTACAGCTACTATGGCTACACCTTC,CASRPAYSYYGYTF
.,TRBV5-4,TRBD2,TRBJ2-5,TGTGCCAGCAGCTTAGTGGGACTAGCGGGAAGAGAGACCCAGTACTTC,CASSLVGLAGRETQYF
few,TRBV5-6,TRBD2,TRBJ2-7,TGTGCCAGCAGCTCTGGGGGGGCCTACGAGCAGTACTTC,CASSSGGAYEQYF
once,TRBV19,TRBD1,TRBJ1-5,TGTGCCAGTAATAGGGGACAGGGGGGCAATCAGCCCCAGCATTTT,CASNRGQGGNQPQHF
.,TRBV21-1,.,TRBJ1-2,TGTGCCAGCAGCAAAAAAAGGGAGCCTAACTATGGCTACACCTTC,CASSKKREPNYGYTF
.,TRBV7-8,TRBD1,TRBJ1-3,TGTGCCAGCAGCTTAGCGGACAGGGGGGGAAACACCATATATTTT,CASSLADRGGNTIYF
.,TRBV5-6,TRBD1,TRBJ2-1,TGTGCCAGCAGCCCACCCTGGGGGACAGGAGATACAAATGAGCAGTTCTTC,CASSPPWGTGDTNEQFF
.,TRBV5-1,TRBD1,TRBJ1-4,TGCGCCAGCAGAGCGGACAGGTCTGAAAAACTGTTTTTT,CASRADRSEKLFF
.,TRBV28,TRBD2,TRBJ2-7,TGTGCCAGCAGTAATGGGAGGGGATCACCCTACGAGCAGTACTTC,CASSNGRGSPYEQYF
.,TRBV28,.,TRBJ2-1,TGTGCCAGCAGCACCGACAGGGGAGGGAATTCCTACAATGAGCAGTTCTTC,CASSTDRGGNSYNEQFF
.,TRBV7-2,.,TRBJ1-2,TGTGCCAGCAGTGATTACCAGGACACCTATGGCTACACCTTC,CASSDYQDTYGYTF
.,TRBV7-2,.,TRBJ1-1,TGTGCCAGCAGCTTACGAAGGGGGGGGACTGAAGCTTTCTTT,CASSLRRGGTEAFF
.,TRBV27,.,TRBJ2-6,TGTGCCAGCAGTCCCCGGGGTACTGGGGCCAACGTCCTGACTTTC,CASSPRGTGANVLTF
.,TRBV28,.,TRBJ1-5,TGTGCCTACAGTCCGTCGGGGGTAAGCAATCAGCCCCAGCATTTT,CAYSPSGVSNQPQHF
.,TRBV7-9,.,TRBJ2-1,TGTGCCAGCAGCTTACCTACCCTGAATCGCGATGAGCAGTTCTTC,CASSLPTLNRDEQFF
.,TRBV9,TRBD2,TRBJ2-3,TGTGCCAGCAGCCTAGGGGTCGGACTAGCGGGAGGTGGAGATACGCAGTATTTT,CASSLGVGLAGGGDTQYF
.,TRBV29-1,.,TRBJ2-1,TGCAGCGTTGAAGAGGATGGGGCGTTCTCCTACAATGAGCAGTTCTTC,CSVEEDGAFSYNEQFF
.,TRBV7-2,.,TRBJ2-7,TGTGCCAGCAGCTCAACCTCGACTGGCGGCGGGTTAAGCGAGCAGTACTTC,CASSSTSTGGGLSEQYF
.,TRBV13,.,TRBJ1-1,TGTGCCAGCAGCCCGGGGGGGGTGACAGGTACTAACACTGAAGCTTTCTTT,CASSPGGVTGTNTEAFF
.,TRBV9,TRBD2,TRBJ2-1,TGTGCCAGCAGCGTAGTTAGTAGCGGGAGGAAGGGGGCCCGCTACAATGAGCAGTTCTTC,CASSVVSSGRKGARYNEQFF
.,TRBV4-1,.,TRBJ2-3,TGCGCCAGCAGCCAAGGCCAGGGCAACACAGATACGCAGTATTTT,CASSQGQGNTDTQYF
.,TRBV7-2,TRBD1,TRBJ2-7,TGTGCCAGCAGCCCGAGGGACAGCTCCTACGAGCAGTACTTC,CASSPRDSSYEQYF